This T cell receptor beta chain was profiled in a study of T cell changes during pregnancy in multiple sclerosis. Produced via immunoSEQ multiplex PCR; TCRdb's table is partial and in-frame only. The sample lists about 26,000 clones, 89% occurring once. Trimming removed 7 bases from V and 6 bases from J; junction bases left unmatched: 4. Germline V lookup: CDR1 MGHDK, CDR2 SYGVNS. The CDR3 totals 12 residues. The sample in question was CD8+ T cells from peripheral blood mononuclear cells, obtained in the second trimester of pregnancy. This clonotype was obtained from a female donor with multiple sclerosis, enrolled in a pregnancy study. The chain combines TRBV25-1 with TRBJ2-7; TRBD1 agrees at 9 bases. The CDR3 reads CASTGQGSEQYF. In nucleotides, the CDR3 is TGTGCCAGCACAGGACAGGGGAGCGAGCAGTACTTC.